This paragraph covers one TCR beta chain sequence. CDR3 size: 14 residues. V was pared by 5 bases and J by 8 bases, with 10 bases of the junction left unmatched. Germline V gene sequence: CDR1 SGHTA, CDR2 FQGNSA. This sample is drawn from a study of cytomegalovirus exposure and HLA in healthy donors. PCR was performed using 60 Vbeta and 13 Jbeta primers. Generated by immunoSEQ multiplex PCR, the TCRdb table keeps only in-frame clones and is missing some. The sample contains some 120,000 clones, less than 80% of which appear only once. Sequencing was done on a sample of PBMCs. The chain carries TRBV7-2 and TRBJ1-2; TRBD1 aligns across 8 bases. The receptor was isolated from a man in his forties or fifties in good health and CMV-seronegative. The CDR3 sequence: CASSSGQGENGYTF. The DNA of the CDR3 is TGTGCCAGCAGCAGCGGACAGGGTGAGAACGGCTACACCTTC. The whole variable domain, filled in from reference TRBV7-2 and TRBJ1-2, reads GAGVSQSPSNKVTEKGKDVELRCDPISGHTALYWYRQSLGQGLEFLIYFQGNSAPDKSGLPSDRFSAERTGGSVSTLTIQRTQQEDSAVYLCASSSGQGENGYTFGSGTRLTVV.